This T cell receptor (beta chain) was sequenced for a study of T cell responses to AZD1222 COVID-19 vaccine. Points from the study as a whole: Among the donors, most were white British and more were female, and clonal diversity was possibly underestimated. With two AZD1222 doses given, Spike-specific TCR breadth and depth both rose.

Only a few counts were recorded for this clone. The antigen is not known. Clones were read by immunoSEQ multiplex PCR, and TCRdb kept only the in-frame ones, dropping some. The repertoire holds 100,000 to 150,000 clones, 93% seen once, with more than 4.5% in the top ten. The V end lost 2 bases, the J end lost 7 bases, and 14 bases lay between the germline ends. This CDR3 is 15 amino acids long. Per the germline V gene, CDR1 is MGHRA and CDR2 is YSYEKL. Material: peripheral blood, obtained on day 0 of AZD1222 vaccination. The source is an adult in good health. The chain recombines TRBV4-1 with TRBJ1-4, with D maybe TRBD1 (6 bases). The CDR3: CASSQTAGEGEKLFF. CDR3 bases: TGCGCCAGCAGCCAAACCGCAGGGGAGGGTGAAAAACTGTTTTTT.